The clone carrying this TCR beta chain was observed many times. These data are taken from a study of molecular identifiers for immune sequencing clone quantification. TCRdb ran MiXCR on the PCR reads and lists one entry per CDR3 protein. In the table there are hundreds of thousands of distinct CDR3 sequences, 25% of which are singletons. The germline V and J ends were trimmed by 5 bases and 6 bases, with 8 bases remaining between them. Germline V gene sequence: CDR1 PRHDT, CDR2 FYEKMQ (reference sequence). The CDR3 is 11 residues long. The TCR sequence derives from a human donor in good health. Some libraries in this study had Jurkat cell RNA spiked in. This sequence joins TRBV13 and TRBJ2-7; D might be TRBD2 (6 bases). The sample was naive CD8+ T cells from blood, with Jurkat cell RNA spiked in. Subset defined: FACS-sorted CD8+CD4-CCR7+CD45RA+ naive T cells. CDR3: CASSLEGEQYF. The CDR3 DNA is TGTGCCAGCAGCCTGGAGGGCGAGCAGTACTTC. The full variable domain, its missing parts supplied by reference TRBV13 and TRBJ2-7, is AAGVIQSPRHLIKEKRETATLKCYPIPRHDTVYWYQQGPGQDPQFLISFYEKMQSDKGSIPDRFSAQQFSDYHSELNMSSLELGDSALYFCASSLEGEQYFGPGTRLTVT.